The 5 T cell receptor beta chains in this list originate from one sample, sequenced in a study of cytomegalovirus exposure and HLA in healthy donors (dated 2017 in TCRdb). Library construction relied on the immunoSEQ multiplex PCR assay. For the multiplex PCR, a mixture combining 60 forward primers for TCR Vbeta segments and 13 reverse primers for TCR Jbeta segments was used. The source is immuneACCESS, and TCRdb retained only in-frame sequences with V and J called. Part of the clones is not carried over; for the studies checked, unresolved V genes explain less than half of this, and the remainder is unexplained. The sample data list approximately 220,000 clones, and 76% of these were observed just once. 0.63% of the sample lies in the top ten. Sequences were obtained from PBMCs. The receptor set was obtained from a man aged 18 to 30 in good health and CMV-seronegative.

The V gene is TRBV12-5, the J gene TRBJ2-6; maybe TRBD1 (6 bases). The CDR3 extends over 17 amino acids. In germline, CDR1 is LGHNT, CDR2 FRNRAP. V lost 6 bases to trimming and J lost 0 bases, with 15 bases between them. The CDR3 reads CASGAGTKISGANVLTF. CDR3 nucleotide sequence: TGTGCTAGTGGGGCCGGGACAAAGATCTCTGGGGCCAACGTCCTGACTTTC.

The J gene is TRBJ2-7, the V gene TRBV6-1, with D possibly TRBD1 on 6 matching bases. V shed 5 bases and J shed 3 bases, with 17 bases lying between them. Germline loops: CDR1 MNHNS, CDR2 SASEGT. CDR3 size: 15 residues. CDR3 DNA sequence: TGTGCCAGCAGTAGACCGGGACAAAGAGACTACGAGCAGTACTTC. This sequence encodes CASSRPGQRDYEQYF.

This CDR3 is CASSPVGAYEQYF. CDR3 nucleotide sequence: TGTGCCAGCAGCCCGGTAGGGGCCTACGAGCAGTACTTC. V usage is TRBV7-9 and J usage is TRBJ2-7; tentative D call: TRBD1 (5 bases). Germline CDR1 SEHNR, CDR2 FQNEAQ (reference sequence). Trimming cost V 5 bases and J 2 bases, with 10 bases left between them. The CDR3 has 13 amino acids.

The CDR3 bases are TGTGCCAGCAGCTTAGGAGAAGCGCCAGATACGCAGTATTTT. Its translation is CASSLGEAPDTQYF. The chain has TRBV11-3 and TRBJ2-3; no reliable D call. The germline CDR1 and CDR2 sequences are SGHNT and YENEEA. V gave up 1 base and J gave up 4 bases, with 9 bases separating them. The CDR3 runs to 14 residues. The full variable domain, rest sourced from reference TRBV11-3 and TRBJ2-3, is EAGVVQSPRYKIIEKKQPVAFWCNPISGHNTLYWYLQNLGQGPELLIRYENEEAVDDSQLPKDRFSAERLKGVDSTLKIQPAELGDSAVYLCASSLGEAPDTQYFGPGTRLTVL.

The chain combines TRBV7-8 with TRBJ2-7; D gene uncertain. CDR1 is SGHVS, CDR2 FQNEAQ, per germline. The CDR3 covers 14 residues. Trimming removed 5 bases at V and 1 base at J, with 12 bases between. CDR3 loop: CASSKSALSYEQYF. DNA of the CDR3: TGTGCCAGCAGCAAATCCGCACTTTCCTACGAGCAGTACTTC.